The sequence of this T cell receptor beta chain was determined in a study of blood T cells in healthy people across ages. Broader study findings: Donor CMV status was unknown, possibly confounding expanded clonotype changes.

Per sample, at least 6 micrograms of total RNA were extracted. Then a second PCR, running about 7 to 11 cycles, was carried out with a sample-barcoded 5' primer and a J-beta primer mix. Each cDNA molecule was tagged by a template-switch adaptor that had 12 random nucleotides. At least 3 million CDR3-containing paired-end reads were obtained per sample. Each CDR3 protein is one row after TCRdb ran MiXCR on the 5' RACE reads. Found here are about 1.5 million distinct CDR3 sequences, approximately 42% of them singletons; the top ten hold around 4%. To note about this clonotype: Its antigen is not identified.

The V gene lost 2 bases and the J gene lost 5 bases, with 9 bases spanning the gap. CDR3 length: 13 amino acids. Germline-derived CDR1 and CDR2 are SEHNR and FQNEAQ (reference sequence). The rearrangement links TRBV7-9 to TRBJ1-1; D remains ambiguous. The source of this sequence is a woman aged 18-35 years in good health. Sample: blood. The CDR3: CASSLQVSTEAFF. The CDR3 DNA reads as TGTGCCAGCAGCTTACAGGTATCAACTGAAGCTTTCTTT.